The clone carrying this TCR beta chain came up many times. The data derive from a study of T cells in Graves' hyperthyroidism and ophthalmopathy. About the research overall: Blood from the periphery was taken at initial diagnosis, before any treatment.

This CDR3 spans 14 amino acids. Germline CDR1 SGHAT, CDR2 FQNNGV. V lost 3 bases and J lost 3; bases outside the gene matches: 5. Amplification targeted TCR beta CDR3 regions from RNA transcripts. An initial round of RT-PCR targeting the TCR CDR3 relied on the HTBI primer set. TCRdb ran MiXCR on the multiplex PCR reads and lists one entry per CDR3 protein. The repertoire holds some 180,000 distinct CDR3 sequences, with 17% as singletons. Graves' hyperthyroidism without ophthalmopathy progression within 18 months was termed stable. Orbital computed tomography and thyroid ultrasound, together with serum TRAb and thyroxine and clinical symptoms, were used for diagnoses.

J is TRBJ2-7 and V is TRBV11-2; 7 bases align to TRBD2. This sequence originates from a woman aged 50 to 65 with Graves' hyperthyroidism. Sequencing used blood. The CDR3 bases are TGTGCCAGCAGCTTGGGACTAACTCTCTACGAGCAGTACTTC. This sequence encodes CASSLGLTLYEQYF.